This T cell receptor beta chain was recorded in a study of T-cell memory formation after mild COVID-19. After removal of 0 bases from V and 4 bases from J, the junction contained 3 bases not matched to a gene. The CDR3 loop spans 15 amino acids. CDR1 and CDR2 from the germline V gene are SGHTA and FQGTGA. TCRdb fed the 5' RACE reads into MiXCR, producing one record per CDR3 protein. The sample has around 200,000 distinct CDR3 sequences; about 10% are singletons. This clonotype was recorded many times. What was sequenced was PBMCs or a T cell subset sorted from them (not recorded which). V is TRBV7-3 and J is TRBJ1-1; TRBD1 agrees at 9 bases. The sequence was collected from a man aged 18 to 30 who had mild COVID-19 (a few samples of this study predate the infection). Cell type and time point are not known. DNA for the CDR3: TGTGCCAGCAGCTTAACGGGACAGGGAGGCACTGAAGCTTTCTTT. This encodes CASSLTGQGGTEAFF.